This TCR beta chain was obtained from a study of cytomegalovirus exposure and HLA in healthy donors. Regarding the study as a whole: Researchers catalogued approximately 170 TCR beta chains as cytomegalovirus-associated. Later analysis suggested links between common viral pathogens and several top significant clusters.

On this clone: Antigen unknown.

The CDR3 sequence is 16 residues long. CDR1 and CDR2 from the germline V gene are MGHRA and YSYEKL. Trimming left V 1 base short and J 2 bases short, with 12 bases between. The PCR used 60 Vbeta and 13 Jbeta primers. TCRdb keeps only in-frame clones here, not all; method: immunoSEQ multiplex PCR. The sample gives 120,000 or so clones, about three quarters of which show up once; 2.5% to 3% is in the top ten. The clonotype originates from a woman aged 40 to 50 in good health and CMV-seropositive. What was sequenced was PBMCs. The chain combines TRBV4-1 with TRBJ1-3; D is ambiguous. As DNA, the CDR3 is TGCGCCAGCAGCCAAGCCCGACAAGGCACTGGAAACACCATATATTTT. Its translation is CASSQARQGTGNTIYF.